This TCR beta chain came from a study of Graves' ophthalmopathy and Graves' hyperthyroidism. Study background: Peripheral blood collection took place at initial diagnosis, before any treatment. Study-level findings and limits: From stable hyperthyroidism, ophthalmopathy was separated by a 13-signature model with 85% to 90% sensitivity and less than 82% specificity. The model's ophthalmopathy progression predictions had 55% to 71% sensitivity and 72% to 80% specificity.

Physicians reached a diagnosis by relying on clinical symptoms, serum thyroxine, TRAb, thyroid ultrasound and orbital computed tomography. This CDR3 contains 12 residues. CDR1 is SGHAT and CDR2 is FQNNGV in the germline V gene. Trimming removed 1 base from V and 5 bases from J, with 6 bases in between. The sequenced template was RNA, covering the TCR beta CDR3 region. The workflow started with a first-round RT-PCR run with HTBI primers and then moved on to a second-round multiplex PCR. One entry per CDR3 protein, called by TCRdb with MiXCR from the multiplex PCR reads. The sample lists roughly 300,000 distinct CDR3 sequences, around a sixth occurring once. This clonotype has a count of ten or more. As yet, its antigen is unknown.

The J gene is TRBJ2-7, the V gene TRBV11-2, with a tentative D call TRBD2 (5 bases). Sequenced material: peripheral blood. The clonotype was recovered from an adult man with Graves' ophthalmopathy. CDR3 residues: CASSLGGNEQYF. DNA of the CDR3: TGTGCCAGCAGCTTAGGAGGGAACGAGCAGTACTTC.